This T cell receptor (beta chain) is drawn from a study of shared clonotypes between healthy human individuals. About the study: Every donor yielded three CD4 naive, three CD4 memory, two CD8 naive and one CD8 memory plate.

Broader study findings: Naive CD4 clonotypes overlapped across several donors at 4.5% to 5.5%.

This CDR3 comprises 16 residues. The germline V gene encodes CDR1 SGHRS and CDR2 YFSETQ. The V gene end was trimmed by 4 bases and the J gene end by 0 bases; junction bases not matched to a gene: 7. Sequenced by immunoSEQ multiplex PCR; TCRdb stores in-frame clones only, minus some. The table shows 2 million to 2.5 million clones, with 85% to 95% occurring only once. Notes on this clone: Its antigen is unknown. Distinct nucleotide sequences in the sample also encode this CDR3.

The J gene is TRBJ2-3, the V gene TRBV5-1; 8 bases are a match to TRBD2. This sequence was found in a man aged 18 to 35 in good health. Some clones in this sample may be carry-over from other donors' samples. The sample comprised naive CD4+ T cells from PBMCs. Noted subset: CD45RA+ positively selected. CDR3 amino acids: CASSPGASGSTDTQYF. In nucleotides, the CDR3 is TGCGCCAGCAGCCCGGGGGCTAGCGGGAGCACAGATACGCAGTATTTT.